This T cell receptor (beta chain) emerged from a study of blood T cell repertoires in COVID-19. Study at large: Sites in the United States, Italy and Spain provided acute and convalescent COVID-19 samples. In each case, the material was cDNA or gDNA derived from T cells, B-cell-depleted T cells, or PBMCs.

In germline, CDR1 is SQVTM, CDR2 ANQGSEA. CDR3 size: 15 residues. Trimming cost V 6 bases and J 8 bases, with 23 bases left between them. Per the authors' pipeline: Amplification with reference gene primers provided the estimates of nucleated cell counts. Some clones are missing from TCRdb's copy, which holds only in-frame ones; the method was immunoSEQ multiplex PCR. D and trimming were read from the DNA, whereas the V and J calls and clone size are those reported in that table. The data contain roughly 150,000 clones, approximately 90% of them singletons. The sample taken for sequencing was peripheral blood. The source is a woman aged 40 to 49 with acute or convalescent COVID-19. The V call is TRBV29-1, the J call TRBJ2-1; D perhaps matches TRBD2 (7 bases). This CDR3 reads CSVTGGQRPSDEQFF. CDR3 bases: TGCAGCGTCACGGGAGGACAGCGCCCCTCAGATGAGCAGTTCTTC.